This TCR beta chain was sequenced for a study of cytomegalovirus exposure and HLA in healthy donors. Study-level points and caveats: In presence/absence analyses, roughly uniform sequencing depth across donors was assumed. As a later analysis revealed, most CMV-associated TCR beta chains appeared HLA-restricted. Several top significant clusters appeared, in a later analysis, to be linked to common viral pathogens.

Use of 60 Vbeta and 13 Jbeta primers characterized the PCR. Profiled with immunoSEQ multiplex PCR; TCRdb holds only in-frame clones, not every one. Here the sample spans some 83,000 clones, about 77% being singletons. As regards this clone: Its antigen is still unknown.

The receptor was derived from a man aged 55 to 70 in good health and CMV-seronegative. Sequenced: PBMCs.

CDR3 coding DNA: TGTGCCAGCAGGTTCCGGCAGGTCTACGCCACTGAAGCTTTCTTT. This encodes CASRFRQVYATEAFF. The chain is built from TRBV2 and TRBJ1-1; D is undetermined. The germline gives CDR1 SNHLY, CDR2 FYNNEI. CDR3 length equals 15 residues. Trimming took 6 bases from V and 4 from J, leaving 18 bases between them.